This T cell receptor (beta chain) was recovered during a study of blood T cell repertoires in COVID-19. Across the whole study: The United States, Italy and Spain provided the acute and convalescent COVID-19 samples.

Here immunoSEQ multiplex PCR was the method, and the copy in TCRdb shows in-frame clones only, minus some. The sample holds about 73,000 clones, roughly 90% seen once. The sample holds one count of this clone. Germline V gene lookup returns CDR1 KGHSH and CDR2 LQKENI. This CDR3 is built from 15 residues. V lost 2 bases and J lost 3; bases outside the gene matches: 1. The chain combines TRBV18 with TRBJ1-3; TRBD1 aligns across 10 bases. The sample comprised peripheral blood. This TCR was sampled from a woman of 80 years or more with active or convalescent COVID-19. In nucleotides, the CDR3 is TGTGCCAGCTCACCAGACAGGGGGCATGGAAACACCATATATTTT. Translating it yields CASSPDRGHGNTIYF.